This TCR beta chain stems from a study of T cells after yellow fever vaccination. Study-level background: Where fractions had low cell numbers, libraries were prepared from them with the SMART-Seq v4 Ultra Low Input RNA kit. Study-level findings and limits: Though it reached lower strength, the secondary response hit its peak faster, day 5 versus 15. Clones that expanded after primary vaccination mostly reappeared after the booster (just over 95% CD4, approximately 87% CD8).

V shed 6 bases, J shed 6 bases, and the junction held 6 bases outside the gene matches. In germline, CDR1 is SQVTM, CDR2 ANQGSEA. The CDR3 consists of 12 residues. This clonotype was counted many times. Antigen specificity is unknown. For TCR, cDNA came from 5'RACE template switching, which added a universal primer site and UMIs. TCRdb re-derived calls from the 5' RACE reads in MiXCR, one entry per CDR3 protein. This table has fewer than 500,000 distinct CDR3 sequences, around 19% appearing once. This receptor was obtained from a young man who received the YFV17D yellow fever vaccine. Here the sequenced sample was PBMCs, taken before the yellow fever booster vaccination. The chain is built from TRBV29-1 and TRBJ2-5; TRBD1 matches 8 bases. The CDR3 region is CSVLDRVKTQYF. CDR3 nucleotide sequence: TGCAGCGTGCTGGACAGGGTAAAGACCCAGTACTTC.